A single T cell receptor beta chain is shown here with its context. Sequencing used immunoSEQ multiplex PCR; TCRdb keeps in-frame clones, though not all of them. The table has around 330,000 clones, under 90% seen once. The sample belongs to a study of blood T cell repertoires in COVID-19. The CDR3 contains 17 residues. V gave up 6 bases and J gave up 6 bases; unmatched junction bases: 12. Germline V gene data show CDR1 as SQVTM and CDR2 as ANQGSEA. The sample taken for sequencing was PBMCs or T cells enriched from blood (not recorded which). This sequence was found in a man aged 55 to 70 who had recovered from COVID-19. V usage is TRBV29-1 and J usage is TRBJ2-2; the match to TRBD2 covers 14 bases. The DNA for the CDR3 is TGCAGCGTCCCACTACCGGGACTAGCGGGAGTAGCCGGGGAGCTGTTTTTT. It encodes CSVPLPGLAGVAGELFF.